This T cell receptor beta chain was recovered during a study of cytomegalovirus exposure and HLA in healthy donors. Study conclusions and caveats: The authors listed around 150 TCR beta chains as cytomegalovirus-associated. Common viral pathogens were later found to be apparently linked to several of the most significant clusters. Within the data, a cluster of highly shared sequence variants was likely a sequencing artifact. A later analysis showed that HLA-associated TCR beta chains had undergone more clonal expansion than equally common others.

Concerning this clone: Its antigen is still unknown.

Primers included in the PCR were 60 Vbeta and 13 Jbeta primers. TCRdb's copy holds only in-frame clones and misses some; the assay was immunoSEQ multiplex PCR. The table lists about 110,000 clones, 75% to 85% of them singletons. This CDR3 comprises 14 residues. The J segment lost 2 bases and the V segment lost 6 bases, leaving 3 bases of the junction unmatched. The germline gives CDR1 MGHDK, CDR2 SYGVNS. This chain connects TRBV25-1 to TRBJ1-4, with 7 bases aligning to TRBD1. The sequence was obtained from a man under 40 in good health and CMV-seronegative. The sequenced sample was PBMCs. The CDR3 region has the DNA TGTGCCAGCAGAGACAGGGAGACTAATGAAAAACTGTTTTTT. Protein product: CASRDRETNEKLFF. The full variable domain, its missing parts supplied by reference TRBV25-1 and TRBJ1-4, is EADIYQTPRYLVIGTGKKITLECSQTMGHDKMYWYQQDPGMELHLIHYSYGVNSTEKGDLSSESTVSRIRTEHFPLTLESARPSHTSQYLCASRDRETNEKLFFGSGTQLSVL.